The entry below describes one TCR beta chain. This clonotype has only a few counts. The antigen it binds to is not known. No much larger clone is present one base from it, and per-base qualities are unavailable. The source of the sample is a study of CD8 T cells in ankylosing spondylitis (dated by TCRdb to the late 2010s). Looking at the study overall: The study profiled T cell receptor beta repertoires in healthy donors and ankylosing spondylitis patients to find disease-linked TCR variants. The full study cohort comprised around 25 ankylosing spondylitis patients and over a hundred healthy donors. Peripheral blood was sampled, and synovial fluid was also collected from ankylosing spondylitis patients.

Sequencing relied on an Illumina HiSeq 2500. TCR beta libraries were prepared by quantitative 5'-RACE with molecular barcodes. The paper's data handling went like this. To identify disease-linked TCR variants, a new computational method was used, one built on a probabilistic model of VDJ rearrangement. TCRdb trimmed the raw reads at Q25, called clones with MiXCR and kept productive beta chains. Identical CDR3 protein sequences are pooled into one entry, listed with their most common genes and DNA. It is TCRdb's table, rather than the study itself, that gives the V and J calls and clone size. Recorded for this sample are approximately 290,000 distinct CDR3 sequences; less than 25% of them occurred a single time. The ten largest account for 3.5% of the sample. The paper's findings and limits, for the study overall: Some of the motif variants had been reported before in the synovial fluid and blood of reactive arthritis patients, a finding that suggests common disease-initiation mechanisms. The disease-linked clones were reported as significantly enriched in matched synovial fluid samples from ankylosing spondylitis patients. The disease-linked clones showed a CD8+ phenotype and occurred at relatively low frequencies in peripheral blood. A TCR beta motif made up of several highly homologous amino acid variants appeared to be characteristic of blood from ankylosing spondylitis patients.

Reading from cysteine to phenylalanine, the CDR3 counts 15 amino acids. CDR3 DNA only is kept here, 45 bases in frame from base 1. V and J are trimmed by 7 bases and 2 bases, and the gene matches miss 10 bases of the junction. CDR1 and CDR2 are drawn from the germline V gene: SGHTA, FQGNSA. This sequence uses TRBV7-2 and TRBJ1-2, with TRBD1 identical over 7 junction bases. The sequenced sample consisted of blood, either unsorted or a sorted T cell fraction (not recorded which). The receptor was isolated from a female donor with ankylosing spondylitis or in good health (not recorded which). The DNA reads as follows: TGTGCCAGCACTCCGCGCTTGGGACAGAACTATGGCTACACCTTC. It codes for CASTPRLGQNYGYTF.